The table lists the clone carrying this TCR beta chain with a few counts. The sample belongs to a study of blood T cell repertoires in COVID-19. The overall study: The United States, Italy and Spain provided the acute and convalescent COVID-19 samples. T cells, B-cell-depleted T cells, or PBMCs provided the cDNA or gDNA that served as material.

There are 12 residues in the CDR3. The germline gives CDR1 SQVTM, CDR2 ANQGSEA. Trimming stripped 4 bases from V and 6 bases from J, with 12 bases between. The data were produced by immunoSEQ multiplex PCR, yet TCRdb's version contains in-frame clones alone and is incomplete. Among about 320,000 clones listed, roughly 90% were seen once. The material sequenced was peripheral blood. The clonotype comes from a man in his late teens or twenties who had recovered from COVID-19. The genes are TRBV29-1 and TRBJ1-1; weak D call: TRBD1 (6 bases). The CDR3 DNA reads TGCAGCGTTGCCTGGACAGTACCTGAAGCTTTCTTT. Amino acid sequence: CSVAWTVPEAFF. Looking up the rest from reference TRBV29-1 and TRBJ1-1 gives the full variable domain: SAVISQKPSRDICQRGTSLTIQCQVDSQVTMMFWYRQQPGQSLTLIATANQGSEATYESGFVIDKFPISRPNLTFSTLTVSNMSPEDSSIYLCSVAWTVPEAFFGQGTRLTVV.